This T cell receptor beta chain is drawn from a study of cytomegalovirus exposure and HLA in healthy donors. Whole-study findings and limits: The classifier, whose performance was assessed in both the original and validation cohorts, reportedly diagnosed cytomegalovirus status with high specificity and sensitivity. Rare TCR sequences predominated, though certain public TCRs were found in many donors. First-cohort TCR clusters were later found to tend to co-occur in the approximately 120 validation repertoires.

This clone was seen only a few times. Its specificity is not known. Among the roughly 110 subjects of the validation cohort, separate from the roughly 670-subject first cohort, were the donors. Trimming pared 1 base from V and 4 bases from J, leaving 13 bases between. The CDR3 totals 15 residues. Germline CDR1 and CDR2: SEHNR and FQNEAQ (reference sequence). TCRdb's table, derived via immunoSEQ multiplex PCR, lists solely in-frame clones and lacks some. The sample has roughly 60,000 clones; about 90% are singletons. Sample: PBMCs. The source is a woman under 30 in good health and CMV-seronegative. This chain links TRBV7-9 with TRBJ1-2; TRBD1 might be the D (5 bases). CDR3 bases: TGTGCCAGCAGCTTAGGGACACGGGGGACCTATGGCTACACCTTC. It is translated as CASSLGTRGTYGYTF.